Listed below are T cell receptor beta chains from one sample, sequenced in a study of T cells after yellow fever vaccination. Via MiXCR, TCRdb re-called the 5' RACE reads, giving one row per CDR3 protein. The profile covers more than 50,000 distinct CDR3 sequences, with approximately 5.7% appearing a single time and about 28% taken by the ten largest. The source was PBMCs, either bulk or a sorted T-cell subset (CD4+, CD8+, memory, or dextramer-sorted; not recorded which), collected on the day of the yellow fever booster vaccination. These receptors all come from a man between 18 and 35 years old who received the YFV17D yellow fever vaccine. Both conserved end residues are part of each CDR3. A D gene is named only where the DNA matches it firmly. Size values are once, few and many counts, or a class for expanded clones, and some rows have none.

V gene: TRBV28
clone size: few
D gene: NA
CDR3 length: 17
J gene: TRBJ1-6
CDR3 DNA: TGTGCCAGCAGTTTAGAGACAGCCAAACCGTATAATTCACCCCTCCACTTT
CDR3 protein: CASSLETAKPYNSPLHF

V gene: TRBV7-2
clone size: few
D gene: NA
CDR3 length: 14
J gene: TRBJ1-1
CDR3 DNA: TGTGCCAGCAGCACCACCTTTTTGAACACTGAAGCTTTCTTT
CDR3 protein: CASSTTFLNTEAFF

V gene: TRBV19
clone size: NA
D gene: NA
CDR3 length: 13
J gene: TRBJ2-2
CDR3 DNA: TGTGCCAGTAGTTCAGGGAGTGGCGGGGAGCTGTTTTTT
CDR3 protein: CASSSGSGGELFF

V gene: TRBV29-1
clone size: many
D gene: NA
CDR3 length: 11
J gene: TRBJ1-2
CDR3 DNA: TGCAGCGTTATACTAGGGGTGGGCTACACCTTC
CDR3 protein: CSVILGVGYTF

V gene: TRBV11-2
clone size: once
D gene: NA
CDR3 length: 17
J gene: TRBJ1-4
CDR3 DNA: TGTGCCAGCAGCAAGGGCACATCCCCCCGGTCTAATGAAAAACTGTTTTTT
CDR3 protein: CASSKGTSPRSNEKLFF

V gene: TRBV7-9
clone size: many
D gene: NA
CDR3 length: 14
J gene: TRBJ1-1
CDR3 DNA: TGTGCCAGCAGCTCCCGTAAGGTGAACACTGAAGCTTTCTTT
CDR3 protein: CASSSRKVNTEAFF

V gene: TRBV19
clone size: NA
D gene: NA
CDR3 length: 14
J gene: TRBJ1-1
CDR3 DNA: TGTGCCAGTAGGAAACTCAGGACGGACACTGAAGCTTTCTTT
CDR3 protein: CASRKLRTDTEAFF

V gene: TRBV7-6
clone size: many
D gene: NA
CDR3 length: 13
J gene: TRBJ1-1
CDR3 DNA: TGTGCCAGCAGCTTGAAGACGAACACTGAAGCTTTCTTT
CDR3 protein: CASSLKTNTEAFF

V gene: TRBV5-6
clone size: many
D gene: TRBD2
CDR3 length: 16
J gene: TRBJ2-3
CDR3 DNA: TGTGCCAGCAGCTTGCTCGCGGGGGGCCGTGGAGATACGCAGTATTTT
CDR3 protein: CASSLLAGGRGDTQYF

V gene: TRBV16
clone size: NA
D gene: NA
CDR3 length: 16
J gene: TRBJ2-4
CDR3 DNA: TGTGCCAGCAGCCACCCGGAGGTTGTAGCCAAAAACATTCAGTACTTC
CDR3 protein: CASSHPEVVAKNIQYF

V gene: TRBV7-9
clone size: many
D gene: NA
CDR3 length: 11
J gene: TRBJ2-7
CDR3 DNA: TGTGCCAGCACCGGGGTCTATGAGCAGTACTTC
CDR3 protein: CASTGVYEQYF

V gene: TRBV29-1
clone size: many
D gene: NA
CDR3 length: 13
J gene: TRBJ2-5
CDR3 DNA: TGCAGCGTTGAACTCGGGACGTACAAGACCCAGTACTTC
CDR3 protein: CSVELGTYKTQYF

V gene: TRBV7-9
clone size: many
D gene: NA
CDR3 length: 14
J gene: TRBJ2-7
CDR3 DNA: TGTGCCAGCAGCTTCATGGGAGAAACCTACGAGCAGTACTTC
CDR3 protein: CASSFMGETYEQYF

V gene: TRBV6-5
clone size: many
D gene: NA
CDR3 length: 12
J gene: TRBJ2-3
CDR3 DNA: TGTGCCAGCAGCCACGGTCCAGATACGCAGTATTTT
CDR3 protein: CASSHGPDTQYF

V gene: TRBV5-1
clone size: few
D gene: TRBD1
CDR3 length: 17
J gene: TRBJ1-1
CDR3 DNA: TGCGCCAGCAGCTTGGAAAGTGTGACAGGGGTTAACACTGAAGCTTTCTTT
CDR3 protein: CASSLESVTGVNTEAFF

V gene: TRBV6-5
clone size: NA
D gene: NA
CDR3 length: 14
J gene: TRBJ1-5
CDR3 DNA: TGTGCCAGCAGTCCGCCCGGGGCTGGTCAGCCCCAGCATTTT
CDR3 protein: CASSPPGAGQPQHF

V gene: TRBV13
clone size: few
D gene: NA
CDR3 length: 13
J gene: TRBJ2-3
CDR3 DNA: TGTGCCAGCAGCGACACAAGGGTTCATACGCAGTATTTT
CDR3 protein: CASSDTRVHTQYF

V gene: TRBV5-1
clone size: NA
D gene: TRBD2
CDR3 length: 16
J gene: TRBJ2-7
CDR3 DNA: TGCGCCAGCAGCTCCCGACTAGCGGGGAGCTCCTACGAGCAGTACTTC
CDR3 protein: CASSSRLAGSSYEQYF

V gene: TRBV4-1
clone size: NA
D gene: TRBD1
CDR3 length: 18
J gene: TRBJ2-3
CDR3 DNA: TGCGCCAGCAGCCCAGGGACAGGGTGGGGAATAAGCACAGATACGCAGTATTTT
CDR3 protein: CASSPGTGWGISTDTQYF

V gene: TRBV7-2
clone size: many
D gene: NA
CDR3 length: 11
J gene: TRBJ2-2
CDR3 DNA: TGTGCCAGCAGTCTCACCGGGGAGCTGTTTTTT
CDR3 protein: CASSLTGELFF

V gene: TRBV12-3/TRBV12-4
clone size: few
D gene: NA
CDR3 length: 14
J gene: TRBJ1-2
CDR3 DNA: TGTGCCAGCAGTTTAGCGCTAATGGAAAATGGCTACACCTTC
CDR3 protein: CASSLALMENGYTF

V gene: TRBV7-3
clone size: many
D gene: TRBD1
CDR3 length: 14
J gene: TRBJ2-1
CDR3 DNA: TGTGCCAGCAGCTTCCGGACAGGGTCAAATGAGCAGTTCTTC
CDR3 protein: CASSFRTGSNEQFF

V gene: TRBV29-1
clone size: many
D gene: NA
CDR3 length: 12
J gene: TRBJ1-1
CDR3 DNA: TGCAGCGTTGAAAAGGAGGACACTGAAGCTTTCTTT
CDR3 protein: CSVEKEDTEAFF

V gene: TRBV7-7
clone size: once
D gene: NA
CDR3 length: 15
J gene: TRBJ2-1
CDR3 DNA: TGTGCCAGCAGCCCCTCCGAGAGCTCCTACAATGAGCAGTTCTTC
CDR3 protein: CASSPSESSYNEQFF

V gene: TRBV5-5
clone size: NA
D gene: NA
CDR3 length: 14
J gene: TRBJ1-1
CDR3 DNA: TGTGCCAGTTTAGGTGTGGGAATGAACACTGAAGCTTTCTTT
CDR3 protein: CASLGVGMNTEAFF

V gene: TRBV7-3
clone size: few
D gene: NA
CDR3 length: 12
J gene: TRBJ2-1
CDR3 DNA: TGTGCCAGCAGCCTAGACAGCGTCGAGCAGTTCTTC
CDR3 protein: CASSLDSVEQFF

V gene: TRBV4-1
clone size: NA
D gene: TRBD2
CDR3 length: 15
J gene: TRBJ2-3
CDR3 DNA: TGCGCCAGCAGCCAAGTAACTAGCGGGGGTCTTACGCAGTATTTT
CDR3 protein: CASSQVTSGGLTQYF

V gene: TRBV7-9
clone size: many
D gene: TRBD1
CDR3 length: 13
J gene: TRBJ2-7
CDR3 DNA: TGTGCCAGCAGCTCCGGGACAGGGGGCGAGCAGTACTTC
CDR3 protein: CASSSGTGGEQYF

V gene: TRBV5-1
clone size: many
D gene: TRBD2
CDR3 length: 14
J gene: TRBJ2-1
CDR3 DNA: TGCGCCAGCGGTACTAGCGGCCTCTACAATGAGCAGTTCTTC
CDR3 protein: CASGTSGLYNEQFF

V gene: TRBV12-3/TRBV12-4
clone size: many
D gene: TRBD1
CDR3 length: 13
J gene: TRBJ2-7
CDR3 DNA: TGTGCCAGCGGGGACAGGGTATCCTACGAGCAGTACTTC
CDR3 protein: CASGDRVSYEQYF

V gene: TRBV9
clone size: many
D gene: TRBD1
CDR3 length: 15
J gene: TRBJ1-2
CDR3 DNA: TGTGCCAGCAGCGTGGGACAGGGGGCTAACTATGGCTACACCTTC
CDR3 protein: CASSVGQGANYGYTF

V gene: TRBV5-5
clone size: NA
D gene: NA
CDR3 length: 14
J gene: TRBJ1-2
CDR3 DNA: TGTGCCAGCAGCTTACTAGATGGATTGGATGGCTACACCTTC
CDR3 protein: CASSLLDGLDGYTF